Below, one T cell receptor beta chain is given with its context. The data were taken from a study of CD8+ T cells in alopecia areata. The germline V gene has CDR1 GTSNPN and CDR2 SVGIG (reference sequence). This CDR3 has 14 residues. V was trimmed by 0 bases and J by 0 bases, leaving 6 bases between them. RNA was isolated and reverse transcribed to cDNA, the sequencing template. Profiling relied on immunoSEQ multiplex PCR, and the TCRdb table lists in-frame clones only, not all of them. The data show 210,000 or so clones, more than 60% seen once. Documented treatment: oral pan-JAK inhibitor, 5-10 mg twice daily. Alopecia areata patients provided lesional scalp punch biopsies and peripheral blood.

The chain uses TRBV30 and TRBJ2-1; D is ambiguous. The sequence was obtained from a human donor with alopecia areata. Sequenced material: CD4+ T cells sorted from blood, taken around week 44, from a patient treated with tofacitinib. This CDR3 reads CAWSVLGSYNEQFF. For the CDR3, the DNA is TGTGCCTGGAGTGTACTTGGCTCCTACAATGAGCAGTTCTTC.